Following are 24 T cell receptor beta chains from one sample sequenced in a study of blood T cell repertoires in COVID-19. Assay used: immunoSEQ multiplex PCR; TCRdb lists only in-frame clones, some missing. The repertoire includes about 120,000 clones, roughly 80% of them detected once, and around 9.3% sits in the top ten. Sequenced: peripheral blood. These receptors all come from a human donor in a cohort sampled during active COVID-19.

This chain links TRBV6-2 or TRBV6-3 with TRBJ2-7; 12 bases fit TRBD1. This CDR3 has 14 amino acids. From germline, CDR1 is MNHEY and CDR2 SVGEGT. The V segment lost 7 bases and the J segment 5 bases; nucleotides outside the gene matches: 6. This CDR3 is CASNPGQGADEQYF. CDR3 DNA sequence: TGTGCCAGCAACCCGGGACAGGGGGCGGACGAGCAGTACTTC.

This chain connects TRBV27 to TRBJ2-7, with D possibly TRBD1 on 6 matching bases. V was pared by 5 bases and J by 2 bases, with 16 bases between. CDR3 size: 15 residues. The germline V gene has CDR1 MNHEY and CDR2 SMNVEV (reference sequence). CDR3 residues: CASSTPDRRAYEQYF. CDR3 nucleotides: TGTGCCAGCAGTACCCCGGACAGAAGAGCCTACGAGCAGTACTTC.

This clone was seen more than once but under ten times. This chain uses TRBV30 with TRBJ1-2; 9 bases are shared with TRBD1. The junction had 5 bases not matched to a gene; V was cut back by 1 base and J by 8 bases. Germline V gene data show CDR1 as GTSNPN and CDR2 as SVGIG (reference sequence). This CDR3 is built from 13 residues. This CDR3 is CAWSGTGAGGYTF. DNA for the CDR3: TGTGCCTGGAGTGGGACAGGGGCAGGCGGCTACACCTTC.

The chain employs TRBV7-6 and TRBJ1-1; 10 positions match TRBD1. The CDR3 length is 16 residues. Per germline, CDR1 SGHVS and CDR2 FNYEAQ. After removal of 3 bases from V and 6 bases from J, the junction contained 10 bases not matched to a gene. CDR3 coding DNA: TGTGCCAGCAGCTTTGCGACTGGACAGGGGGAGGCTGAAGCTTTCTTT. It encodes CASSFATGQGEAEAFF.

The chain combines TRBV5-1 with TRBJ2-7, with 9 bases that match TRBD1. The V gene end was trimmed by 5 bases and the J gene end by 6 bases; junction bases not matched to a gene: 6. The CDR3 is 13 amino acids. Germline CDR1 is SGHRS and CDR2 is YFSETQ. The CDR3 nucleotides are TGCGCCAGCAGTGGGACAGGGCGTCTCGAGCAGTACTTC. It specifies CASSGTGRLEQYF.

The chain joins TRBV29-1 to TRBJ1-2; D is perhaps TRBD1 (6 bases). Germline CDR1 SQVTM, CDR2 ANQGSEA. V was cut by 4 bases and J by 6 bases, with 15 bases left in between. The CDR3 has 13 residues. CDR3: CSVVLTGGNGYTF. As DNA, the CDR3 is TGCAGCGTTGTCCTGACAGGTGGGAATGGCTACACCTTC.

The chain recombines TRBV3-1 (or the pseudogene TRBV3-2) with TRBJ2-3; 7 bases align to TRBD1. The CDR3 is made up of 16 amino acids. Germline values: CDR1 LGHDT, CDR2 YNNKEL (reference sequence). The V gene end was trimmed by 1 base and the J gene end by 3 bases; junction bases not matched to a gene: 7. In nucleotides, the CDR3 is TGTGCCAGCAGCCAAGGGCGAGGGGGCAATACAGATACGCAGTATTTT. Its protein is CASSQGRGGNTDTQYF.

The V gene is TRBV6-2 or TRBV6-3, the J gene TRBJ2-1; 10 bases agree with TRBD2. The V segment lost 2 bases and the J segment 4 bases; nucleotides outside the gene matches: 5. Germline V gene data show CDR1 as MNHEY and CDR2 as SVGEGT. The CDR3 covers 16 residues. The CDR3 coding sequence is TGTGCCAGCAGTTACACCGGGACTAGCGTATACAATGAGCAGTTCTTC. This gives the protein CASSYTGTSVYNEQFF.

This rearrangement joins TRBV10-3 to TRBJ2-7, with 9 bases lining up with TRBD2. The V segment lost 7 bases and the J segment 7 bases; nucleotides outside the gene matches: 8. The CDR3 has 13 residues. Germline lookup yields CDR1 ENHRY and CDR2 SYGVKD. The CDR3 sequence: CAIIASGTGEQYF. The CDR3 coding sequence is TGTGCCATCATTGCTAGCGGGACGGGGGAGCAGTACTTC.

V usage is TRBV5-6 and J usage is TRBJ2-7; 7 bases line up with TRBD2. The CDR3 sequence is 16 residues long. J was trimmed by 4 bases and V by 3 bases; bases with no gene match: 13. In germline, CDR1 is SGHDT, CDR2 YYEEEE. CDR3 DNA sequence: TGTGCCAGCAGCTGGGGGTACCCGGGACTACAATACGAGCAGTACTTC. Its translation is CASSWGYPGLQYEQYF.

The chain is built from TRBV11-3 and TRBJ2-7; 11 bases map to TRBD2. Per the germline V gene, CDR1 is SGHNT and CDR2 is YENEEA. The CDR3 spans 15 residues. Trimming removed 5 bases from V and 4 bases from J; junction bases left unmatched: 7. The CDR3, as DNA: TGTGCCAGCAGCCCGCGACTAGCGGGGACATACGAGCAGTACTTC. Translated: CASSPRLAGTYEQYF.

The chain links TRBV19 to TRBJ1-2; TRBD1 matches at 8 bases. Germline V gene data show CDR1 as LNHDA and CDR2 as SQIVND (reference sequence). The CDR3 consists of 13 residues. The V and J ends lost 5 bases and 8 bases, in that order; junction bases with no gene match: 7. As DNA, the CDR3 is TGTGCCAGTAGTCTCGGACAGGGTGGAGGCTACACCTTC. Encoded protein: CASSLGQGGGYTF.

The rearrangement uses TRBV19 and TRBJ1-5; 10 nucleotides agree with TRBD1. Unmatched junction bases numbered 6, after V lost 3 bases and J lost 4 bases. CDR3 length: 16 amino acids. CDR1 and CDR2 from the germline V gene are LNHDA and SQIVND (reference sequence). The CDR3 loop is CASSIRTGGGNQPQHF. In nucleotides, the CDR3 is TGTGCCAGTAGTATCCGGACAGGGGGAGGTAATCAGCCCCAGCATTTT. Supplemented by reference TRBV19 and TRBJ1-5, the full variable domain reads DGGITQSPKYLFRKEGQNVTLSCEQNLNHDAMYWYRQDPGQGLRLIYYSQIVNDFQKGDIAEGYSVSREKKESFPLTVTSAQKNPTAFYLCASSIRTGGGNQPQHFGDGTRLSIL.

This chain uses TRBV5-1 with TRBJ2-7; TRBD2 agrees at 13 bases. The CDR3 is 13 amino acids. The germline V gene encodes CDR1 SGHRS and CDR2 YFSETQ. Germline trimming cut 5 bases from V and 6 bases from J; bases unmatched to any gene: 2. CDR3: CASRGLAGLEQYF. The CDR3 coding sequence is TGCGCCAGCAGGGGACTAGCGGGACTCGAGCAGTACTTC.

The CDR3: CASSQLRGIRAYEQYF. The DNA of the CDR3 is TGTGCCAGCAGTCAACTCAGGGGTATCAGGGCCTACGAGCAGTACTTC. V gene TRBV28 combines with J gene TRBJ2-7, with a tentative D call TRBD1 (6 bases). The CDR3 is made up of 16 amino acids. V gave up 5 bases and J gave up 2 bases, with 19 bases separating them. CDR1 MDHEN and CDR2 SYDVKM come from the germline V gene.

The chain uses TRBV3-1 (or the pseudogene TRBV3-2) and TRBJ2-4, with 8 bases that match TRBD2. This CDR3 comprises 15 residues. Trimming at V came to 1 base and at J to 3 bases, leaving 2 bases not matched to a gene. Germline CDR1 LGHDT, CDR2 YNNKEL (reference sequence). DNA of the CDR3: TGTGCCAGCAGCCAAGTGACTAGCGACAAAAACATTCAGTACTTC. Encoded protein: CASSQVTSDKNIQYF.

The chain uses TRBV7-8 and TRBJ2-2; D may be TRBD1 (6 bases). Germline loops: CDR1 SGHVS, CDR2 FQNEAQ. The CDR3 runs to 12 residues. Trimming took off 7 bases at V and 6 bases at J, with 9 bases between the two ends. CDR3 bases: TGTGCCAGCAACAACAGGGCCGGGGAGCTGTTTTTT. Its protein product is CASNNRAGELFF.

The chain joins TRBV7-2 to TRBJ1-5; D unresolved. Germline assignment: CDR1 SGHTA and CDR2 FQGNSA. This CDR3 is 14 amino acids long. The V gene lost 1 base and the J gene lost 7 bases, with 11 bases spanning the gap. CDR3 nucleotides: TGTGCCAGCAGCTTAGTTTCCGGTTCCCAGCCCCAGCATTTT. Translating it yields CASSLVSGSQPQHF.

The rearrangement links TRBV30 to TRBJ2-7, with D unclear. Germline V gene sequence: CDR1 GTSNPN, CDR2 SVGIG (reference sequence). The V gene lost 4 bases and the J gene lost 1 base, with 14 bases spanning the gap. This CDR3 has 14 amino acids. The CDR3, as DNA: TGTGCCTGGAACCGCCCCACAGAGTCCTACGAGCAGTACTTC. Residues: CAWNRPTESYEQYF. The variable domain in full, with the rest retrieved from reference TRBV30 and TRBJ2-7, is SQTIHQWPATLVQPVGSPLSLECTVEGTSNPNLYWYRQAAGRGLQLLFYSVGIGQISSEVPQNLSASRPQDRQFILSSKKLLLSDSGFYLCAWNRPTESYEQYFGPGTRLTVT.

For the CDR3, the DNA is TGTGCCAGCTCGAGTTCCGACTATGGCTACACCTTC. Its translation: CASSSSDYGYTF. The chain recombines TRBV18 with TRBJ1-2, with unresolved D. The CDR3 spans 12 residues. Trimming pared 6 bases from V and 3 bases from J, leaving 8 bases between. The V gene's germline CDR1 is KGHSH and CDR2 LQKENI.

This clone was seen repeatedly, ten times or more. The same CDR3 arises from other DNA sequences in this sample as well. This chain joins TRBV7-3 and TRBJ2-7; 7 bases are shared with TRBD1. In germline, CDR1 is SGHTA, CDR2 FQGTGA. After removal of 4 bases from V and 5 bases from J, the junction contained 5 bases not matched to a gene. The CDR3 is 13 amino acids. CDR3 in DNA: TGTGCCAGCAGCTCACAGGGGTCCGACGAGCAGTACTTC. Protein sequence: CASSSQGSDEQYF.

The chain links TRBV19 to TRBJ1-5; TRBD1 might be the D (6 bases). This CDR3 spans 15 amino acids. V was shortened by 3 bases and J by 3 bases, with 12 bases between the two germline ends. Germline loops: CDR1 LNHDA, CDR2 SQIVND (reference sequence). CDR3 amino acids: CASSIVQGANQPQHF. CDR3 bases: TGTGCCAGTAGTATCGTACAGGGCGCCAATCAGCCCCAGCATTTT.

In this sample, this clone turned up a few times. This sequence joins TRBV30 and TRBJ1-5, with TRBD1 matching over 9 bases. J lost 4 bases, V lost 3 bases, and 4 bases had no gene match. The CDR3 is made up of 14 amino acids. Germline loops: CDR1 GTSNPN, CDR2 SVGIG (reference sequence). The CDR3 here is CAWSAGQGNQPQHF. Written as DNA, the CDR3 is TGTGCCTGGAGCGCGGGACAGGGAAATCAGCCCCAGCATTTT.

The chain carries TRBV28 and TRBJ1-5; 8 bases are shared with TRBD1. V was clipped by 3 bases and J by 6 bases; unmatched bases: 4. This CDR3 has 14 amino acids. Germline CDR1 MDHEN, CDR2 SYDVKM. The CDR3 coding sequence is TGTGCCAGCAGTTTTTCAGGGGGCGGTCAGCCCCAGCATTTT. Translating gives CASSFSGGGQPQHF.